A single sample gave rise to the 8 T cell receptor beta chains below, sequenced in a study of blood T cells in healthy people across ages. A sample-barcoded 5' primer and a J-beta primer mix were used in a second PCR of roughly 7 to 11 cycles. TCRdb reanalysed the 5' RACE reads using MiXCR and keeps one entry per CDR3 protein. This table has 1.5 million to 2 million distinct CDR3 sequences, 28% appearing once. Sequencing used blood. These receptors came from a woman aged 25 to 39 in good health.

CDR3 amino acids: CASSRTRTQVLYTEAFF. The CDR3 coding sequence is TGCGCCAGCAGCAGAACCAGAACCCAGGTCCTATACACTGAAGCTTTCTTT. The chain carries TRBV4-1 and TRBJ1-1; D is uncertain. The V gene lost 5 bases and the J gene lost 3 bases, with 22 bases spanning the gap. The CDR3 contains 17 residues. Germline V gene sequence: CDR1 MGHRA, CDR2 YSYEKL.

V and J are TRBV12-3 or TRBV12-4 and TRBJ2-6; D unresolved. The length of the CDR3 is 16 residues. The germline V and J ends were trimmed by 6 bases and 0 bases, with 12 bases remaining between them. The CDR3 sequence: CASSPVAHSGANVLTF. The CDR3 DNA is TGTGCCAGCAGCCCGGTCGCACACTCTGGGGCCAACGTCCTGACTTTC.

There are many counts of this clonotype. The rearrangement uses TRBV20-1 and TRBJ2-7, with D tentatively TRBD1 (6 bases). Germline V gene lookup returns CDR1 DFQATT and CDR2 SNEGSKA (reference sequence). Trimming removed 6 bases from V and 4 bases from J, with 16 bases in between. The CDR3 covers 13 residues. The CDR3 is CSAHHGDNYEQYF. CDR3 DNA: TGCAGTGCCCACCACGGGGACAATTACGAGCAGTACTTC.

V gene TRBV7-9 combines with J gene TRBJ2-1; D unresolved. Trimming shortened V by 3 bases and J by 3 bases, and 9 bases separated the two germline ends. The germline V gene has CDR1 SEHNR and CDR2 FQNEAQ (reference sequence). This CDR3 has 14 residues. In nucleotides, the CDR3 is TGTGCCAGCAGCTTCCCACAGAGCTACAATGAGCAGTTCTTC. Amino acid sequence: CASSFPQSYNEQFF.

To note about this clonotype: At one of its ends the junction is not consistent with the germline gene, which may arise from a read error. The CDR3 is CGAFLDRLSSYEQYF. Written as DNA, the CDR3 is TGCGGTGCTTTCCTCGACAGGCTAAGCTCCTACGAGCAGTACTTC. This chain links TRBV20-1 with TRBJ2-7; D perhaps matches TRBD1 (6 bases). The CDR3 consists of 15 residues. CDR1 DFQATT and CDR2 SNEGSKA come from the germline V gene (reference sequence).

V and J are TRBV18 and TRBJ1-2, with 7 bases matching TRBD1. The CDR3 spans 15 residues. The J segment lost 1 base and the V segment lost 2 bases, leaving 4 bases of the junction unmatched. CDR1 KGHSH and CDR2 LQKENI come from the germline V gene. The DNA for the CDR3 is TGTGCCAGCTCACCAGTGACAGGGTATAACTATGGCTACACCTTC. It codes for CASSPVTGYNYGYTF.

This clonotype was observed a handful of times. J is TRBJ2-1 and V is TRBV7-6; 11 bases agree with TRBD2. The junction had 6 bases not matched to a gene; V was cut back by 5 bases and J by 6 bases. Germline CDR1 reads SGHVS; CDR2 reads FNYEAQ. CDR3 length equals 15 residues. The CDR3, as DNA: TGTGCCAGCAGCGTAACTAGCGGGGGCAGCAATGAGCAGTTCTTC. Its translation: CASSVTSGGSNEQFF.

The genes are TRBV5-1 and TRBJ1-6; D ambiguous. From germline, CDR1 is SGHRS and CDR2 YFSETQ. The V gene lost 3 bases and the J gene lost 10 bases, with 11 bases spanning the gap. CDR3 size: 13 residues. The CDR3 here is CASSSAGRSPLHF. The CDR3 region has the DNA TGCGCCAGCAGCTCGGCTGGTCGGTCACCCCTCCACTTT.